Following are 31 T cell receptor beta chains from one sample sequenced in a study of CD4 and CD8 cells across lung adenocarcinoma regions. TCRdb reprocessed the PCR reads via MiXCR and lists one record per CDR3 protein. The sample carries thousands of distinct CDR3 sequences, under 55% recorded once. The sequencing input was CD8+ T cells from the center of a lung tumor. The receptor source for this set is a female donor with lung adenocarcinoma. The CD4 and CD8 labels of this study may be unreliable.

This clonotype has ten or more counts. The CDR3 DNA is TGTGCCAGCAGCTCACCCCGCCGGGTCGATACGCAGTATTTT. Translating it yields CASSSPRRVDTQYF. The J gene is TRBJ2-3, the V gene TRBV6-1; D ambiguous. This CDR3 contains 14 residues. CDR1 and CDR2 from the germline V gene are MNHNS and SASEGT. The V end was cut by 6 bases, the J end by 6 bases, with 16 bases between.

This clonotype was observed a few times. With a much larger clone just one base away, this may be a read error. The chain uses TRBV6-1 and TRBJ2-2; a weak D match, TRBD2 (6 bases). V lost 6 bases and J 1 base, leaving 12 bases between the germline ends. This CDR3 spans 15 amino acids. Germline values: CDR1 MNHNS, CDR2 SASEGT. CDR3 bases: TGTGCCAGCAGACTAGTGGGAGGGAACACCGGGGAGCTGTTTTTT. Translating it yields CASRLVGGNTGELFF.

The chain employs TRBV6-1 and TRBJ2-7; TRBD1 matches 7 bases. The CDR3 is 14 amino acids. CDR1 and CDR2 from the germline V gene are MNHNS and SASEGT. Trimming at V came to 6 bases and at J to 3 bases, leaving 8 bases not matched to a gene. The CDR3 loop is CASSVGQALYEQYF. CDR3 nucleotides: TGTGCCAGCAGCGTAGGACAGGCACTCTACGAGCAGTACTTC.

As for this clonotype: The CDR3 end shows no conserved phenylalanine or tryptophan, and so a read error is likely. The DNA is omitted, as the CDR3 cannot be located on it reliably, and the CDR3 follows TCRdb's listing. The chain employs TRBV14 and TRBJ2-4; TRBD1 is the table's D call, not checked against the DNA. The CDR3 comprises 11 residues, both ends counted. Germline V lookup: CDR1 SGHDN, CDR2 FVKESK. The CDR3 is CAGSLLGAALL.

CDR3 DNA sequence: TGTGCCAGCAGCGACTCGGGGCTGCGTGCCAAAGATACTCAGTACTTC. This gives the protein CASSDSGLRAKDTQYF. V usage is TRBV6-8 and J usage is TRBJ2-4; perhaps D is TRBD1 or TRBD2 (5 bases each). This CDR3 contains 16 residues. The V gene lost 6 bases and the J gene lost 12 bases, with 27 bases spanning the gap. Looked up from germline, CDR1 is MNHGY and CDR2 is SAAAGT.

Here the CDR3 DNA reads TGTGCCAGCAGCTCCAGGACTAGCGGGAGGGATGAGCAGTACTTC. Translating it yields CASSSRTSGRDEQYF. J is TRBJ2-7 and V is TRBV11-3, with 15 positions matching TRBD2. The V gene's germline CDR1 is SGHNT and CDR2 YENEEA. CDR3 length equals 15 residues. After removal of 4 bases from V and 7 bases from J, the junction contained 5 bases not matched to a gene. Full variable domain (outside the CDR3, taken from reference TRBV11-3 and TRBJ2-7): EAGVVQSPRYKIIEKKQPVAFWCNPISGHNTLYWYLQNLGQGPELLIRYENEEAVDDSQLPKDRFSAERLKGVDSTLKIQPAELGDSAVYLCASSSRTSGRDEQYFGPGTRLTVT.

This clonotype was recorded a few times. The chain has TRBV19 and TRBJ1-1; a weak D match, TRBD1 (5 bases). Trimming left V 3 bases short and J 1 base short, with 15 bases between. CDR3 length: 16 residues. Germline CDR1 and CDR2: LNHDA and SQIVND (reference sequence). CDR3 region: CASSIKGTLTNTEAFF. The CDR3 coding sequence is TGTGCCAGTAGTATCAAAGGGACTCTTACGAACACTGAAGCTTTCTTT. Full variable domain (missing parts from reference TRBV19 and TRBJ1-1): DGGITQSPKYLFRKEGQNVTLSCEQNLNHDAMYWYRQDPGQGLRLIYYSQIVNDFQKGDIAEGYSVSREKKESFPLTVTSAQKNPTAFYLCASSIKGTLTNTEAFFGQGTRLTVV.

By share, this clonotype counts as large (0.1 to 1%). This sequence joins TRBV6-5 and TRBJ2-1, with 9 bases identical to TRBD2. There are 15 residues in the CDR3. Germline V gives CDR1 MNHEY, CDR2 SVGAGI. Trimming at V came to 6 bases and at J to 6 bases, leaving 9 bases not matched to a gene. CDR3 in amino acids: CASRRSGSGSNEQFF. The CDR3 DNA follows: TGTGCCAGCAGACGTAGCGGGAGTGGATCCAATGAGCAGTTCTTC.

This clonotype is termed large. The chain carries TRBV6-5 and TRBJ2-3, with 7 bases lining up with TRBD2. CDR1 is MNHEY, CDR2 SVGAGI, per germline. With 6 bases clipped from V and 0 bases from J, the junction kept 12 bases outside the gene matches. The CDR3 has 17 residues. CDR3 sequence reads: CASSRDATSASTDTQYF. DNA for the CDR3: TGTGCCAGCAGCCGGGACGCAACTAGCGCCAGCACAGATACGCAGTATTTT.

This clonotype was observed many times. V gene TRBV6-4 combines with J gene TRBJ2-6; D is undetermined. There are 15 residues in the CDR3. V was trimmed by 2 bases and J by 0 bases, leaving 5 bases between them. Germline values: CDR1 MRHNA, CDR2 SNTAGT. This CDR3 reads CASSDRSSGANVLTF. As DNA, the CDR3 is TGTGCCAGCAGTGACCGAAGCTCTGGGGCCAACGTCCTGACTTTC.

The chain recombines TRBV12-3 or TRBV12-4 with TRBJ1-3; no clear D. The CDR3 length is 16 residues. V shed 6 bases and J shed 0 bases, with 15 bases lying between them. DNA for the CDR3: TGTGCCAGCAGCACTGGCGGTCGGAGCTCTGGAAACACCATATATTTT. Amino acid sequence: CASSTGGRSSGNTIYF.

This clonotype is medium-sized. The rearrangement links TRBV6-1 to TRBJ2-1, with TRBD1 matching over 8 bases. The J call is uncertain, as TRBJ2-7 better fits the DNA end. From germline, CDR1 is MNHNS and CDR2 SASEGT. The CDR3 consists of 14 residues. DNA of the CDR3: TGTGCCAGCAGTCCTTTAGGCAGGGGGCATGAGCAGTACTTC. Translated, it gives CASSPLGRGHEQYF.

In its sample, this clonotype was seen many times. The CDR3 DNA reads as TGTGCCAGCAGCTTAGATGGCGGGGGGGCGGGGGAGCAGTTCTTC. This codes for CASSLDGGGAGEQFF. V and J are TRBV11-3 and TRBJ2-1; 9 nucleotides agree with TRBD2. With 0 bases clipped from V and 10 bases from J, the junction kept 7 bases outside the gene matches. CDR1 and CDR2 from the germline V gene are SGHNT and YENEEA. The CDR3 is made up of 15 amino acids. The full variable domain, in which reference TRBV11-3 and TRBJ2-1 provide the parts outside the CDR3, is EAGVVQSPRYKIIEKKQPVAFWCNPISGHNTLYWYLQNLGQGPELLIRYENEEAVDDSQLPKDRFSAERLKGVDSTLKIQPAELGDSAVYLCASSLDGGGAGEQFFGPGTRLTVL.

This clonotype rates as medium-sized. This chain joins TRBV6-6 and TRBJ1-1, with D maybe TRBD1 (5 bases). Trimming left V 0 bases short and J 1 base short, with 15 bases between. The germline V gene encodes CDR1 MNHNY and CDR2 SVGAGI (reference sequence). CDR3 length equals 17 residues. The CDR3 sequence: CASSYSHKGWRNTEAFF. For the CDR3, the DNA is TGTGCCAGCAGTTACTCCCACAAGGGGTGGAGGAACACTGAAGCTTTCTTT.

The chain combines TRBV7-2 with TRBJ2-1; D possibly corresponds to TRBD2 (6 bases). Deletions cut 5 bases from V and 3 bases from J, with 11 bases between. The CDR3 has 14 residues. Germline CDR1 and CDR2: SGHTA and FQGNSA. The chain's CDR3 is CASSPASVYNEQFF. DNA for the CDR3: TGTGCCAGCAGCCCAGCTAGCGTCTACAATGAGCAGTTCTTC.

Many counts were recorded for this clonotype. The rearrangement links TRBV6-6 to TRBJ1-1; D is ambiguous. This CDR3 has 13 amino acids. V lost 2 bases and J 7 bases, leaving 11 bases between the germline ends. CDR1 and CDR2 from the germline V gene are MNHNY and SVGAGI (reference sequence). The CDR3 sequence is CASSYSGQVEAFF. The DNA of the CDR3 is TGTGCCAGCAGTTACAGTGGGCAGGTTGAAGCTTTCTTT.

Many counts were recorded for this clonotype. The V gene is TRBV6-4, the J gene TRBJ2-3, with D unclear. Germline loops: CDR1 MRHNA, CDR2 SNTAGT. CDR3 length: 13 residues. The V and J ends lost 8 bases and 0 bases respectively, with 9 bases between them. The CDR3 spells CASPFLSTDTQYF. In DNA, the CDR3 is TGTGCCAGCCCTTTTCTTAGCACAGATACGCAGTATTTT.

The chain uses TRBV7-6 and TRBJ2-2; 11 nucleotides match TRBD1. This CDR3 is built from 15 residues. Germline V lookup: CDR1 SGHVS, CDR2 FNYEAQ. V lost 6 bases and J lost 7; bases outside the gene matches: 7. The CDR3 nucleotides read TGTGCCAGCAGTTCCGGGACAGGGGGTGGCGGGGAGCTGTTTTTT. Protein: CASSSGTGGGGELFF.

The rearrangement links TRBV4-1 to TRBJ2-4; 7 positions match TRBD1. The CDR3 consists of 14 residues. V lost 3 bases and J lost 4; bases outside the gene matches: 3. Germline loops: CDR1 MGHRA, CDR2 YSYEKL. CDR3 coding DNA: TGCGCCAGCAGCCAGGGGGACAGAAAAAACATTCAGTACTTC. Residues: CASSQGDRKNIQYF.

As regards this clonotype: Germline and junction disagree at one end, which may indicate a read error. The J gene is TRBJ2-4, the V gene TRBV7-9; D remains unclear. The CDR3 runs 15 residues. CDR1 SEHNR and CDR2 FQNEAQ come from the germline V gene (reference sequence). The chain's CDR3 is CGSSFTIGAKDIQYF. The DNA for the CDR3 is TGTGGCAGCAGCTTTACTATCGGTGCCAAAGACATTCAGTATTTC.

This clonotype is deemed medium-sized. The CDR3 here is CASRSNVVSYEQYF. CDR3 sequence (DNA): TGTGCCAGCAGGAGCAATGTAGTATCCTACGAGCAGTACTTC. V usage is TRBV6-1 and J usage is TRBJ2-7; unclear D gene. Trimming took off 6 bases at V and 1 base at J, with 13 bases between the two ends. The CDR3 is 14 amino acids. Germline loops: CDR1 MNHNS, CDR2 SASEGT.

The CDR3 loop reads CATAGTDAYEQYF. The CDR3 DNA reads as TGTGCCACCGCCGGGACAGACGCTTACGAGCAGTACTTC. The chain joins TRBV10-3 to TRBJ2-7; 7 nucleotides align to TRBD1. Trimming at V came to 10 bases and at J to 4 bases, leaving 10 bases not matched to a gene. CDR3 length equals 13 residues. Germline assignment: CDR1 ENHRY and CDR2 SYGVKD.

With respect to this clonotype: Germline and junction disagree at one end, which may indicate a read error. The V and J genes are TRBV5-1 and TRBJ2-5; TRBD2 agrees at 8 bases. The germline CDR1 and CDR2 sequences are SGHRS and YFSETQ. This CDR3 is 17 amino acids long. Here the CDR3 reads CASCAGLGGGGQDTQYF. The CDR3 DNA reads TGCGCCAGCTGTGCGGGGCTCGGGGGGGGTGGCCAAGATACCCAGTATTTC.

In its sample, this clonotype ranks as large. This rearrangement joins TRBV7-6 to TRBJ2-4; TRBD1 might be the D (6 bases). This CDR3 is built from 18 residues. The V gene's germline CDR1 is SGHVS and CDR2 FNYEAQ. The V end lost 4 bases, the J end lost 3 bases, and 22 bases lay between the germline ends. CDR3 amino acids: CASSSLKGAGEDKNIQYF. In nucleotides, the CDR3 is TGTGCCAGCAGCTCCCTTAAGGGAGCAGGGGAAGACAAAAACATTCAGTACTTC. The full variable domain, its missing parts supplied by reference TRBV7-6 and TRBJ2-4, is GAGVSQSPRYKVTKRGQDVALRCDPISGHVSLYWYRQALGQGPEFLTYFNYEAQQDKSGLPNDRFSAERPEGSISTLTIQRTEQRDSAMYRCASSSLKGAGEDKNIQYFGAGTRLSVL.

This clonotype was counted ten times or more. A much larger clone sits a single nucleotide away, making a read error possible. This sequence joins TRBV11-2 and TRBJ2-1, with D possibly matching TRBD1 (5 bases). Germline assignment: CDR1 SGHAT and CDR2 FQNNGV. CDR3 length: 15 residues. The V and J ends lost 1 base and 10 bases respectively, with 17 bases between them. The DNA for the CDR3 is TGTGCCAGCAGCTTAGGGGCAGGGATCTCCTACGAGCAGTTCTTC. This codes for CASSLGAGISYEQFF.

A note on this clonotype: One junction end disagrees with the germline gene, perhaps due to a read error. This chain joins TRBV7-2 and TRBJ2-2; D perhaps matches TRBD2 (7 bases). CDR3 length: 15 residues. The germline V gene has CDR1 SGHTA and CDR2 FQGNSA. CDR3 sequence (DNA): TGTGCCAGCGGCTTTCAGGGGAGGGGCACCGGGGCGCTGTTTTTT. It encodes CASGFQGRGTGALFF.

The table lists this clonotype with many counts. The chain couples TRBV7-3 to TRBJ2-2; weak D call: TRBD2 (6 bases). Germline V gene sequence: CDR1 SGHTA, CDR2 FQGTGA. The CDR3 contains 15 residues. V lost 3 bases and J 3 bases, leaving 11 bases between the germline ends. The CDR3 nucleotides read TGTGCCAGCAGCTTCAGCGGGCAGGACACCGGGGAGCTGTTTTTT. Amino acids: CASSFSGQDTGELFF.

This clonotype rates as medium-sized (0.01 to 0.1%). The chain employs TRBV11-2 and TRBJ2-6, with TRBD1 as a possible D gene (6 bases). The CDR3 is made up of 17 amino acids. The V and J ends lost 1 base and 2 bases respectively, with 12 bases between them. Germline CDR1 and CDR2: SGHAT and FQNNGV. The CDR3 is CASSLVPGDPGANVLTF. The CDR3 nucleotides are TGTGCCAGCAGCTTAGTGCCAGGGGATCCTGGGGCCAACGTCCTGACTTTC.

V usage is TRBV6-1 and J usage is TRBJ2-4, with unresolved D. V was trimmed by 6 bases and J by 13 bases, leaving 22 bases between them. CDR1 MNHNS and CDR2 SASEGT come from the germline V gene. This CDR3 contains 14 residues. The CDR3 here is CASSGRRDQDTQYF. CDR3 coding DNA: TGTGCCAGCAGCGGACGGCGCGACCAAGACACCCAGTACTTC.

Points on this clonotype: One end of the junction is discordant with germline, which a read error may explain. The chain links TRBV6-1 to TRBJ1-2; D is unresolved. Per the germline V gene, CDR1 is MNHNS and CDR2 is SASEGT. The CDR3 sequence is 11 residues long. Here the CDR3 DNA reads TGTGCCAGCAGTCCCGAGGCCGGGCGTCCCTTC. The encoded protein is CASSPEAGRPF.

The V gene is TRBV10-3, the J gene TRBJ2-4, with D tentatively TRBD1 (5 bases). This CDR3 contains 14 residues. The germline V gene encodes CDR1 ENHRY and CDR2 SYGVKD. The V gene lost 6 bases and the J gene lost 13 bases, with 22 bases spanning the gap. CDR3 sequence reads: CAIRGRTGTETQYF. As DNA, the CDR3 is TGTGCCATCAGGGGCCGAACAGGCACAGAGACGCAGTACTTC.